This TCR beta chain was identified during a study of graft-versus-host responses after intestinal transplantation. Trimming removed 6 bases from V and 1 base from J; junction bases left unmatched: 10. This CDR3 contains 16 residues. In germline, CDR1 is SNHLY, CDR2 FYNNEI. Regarding this clone: Its cognate antigen is unknown.

The table came from immunoSEQ multiplex PCR; TCRdb's copy has only in-frame clones and leaves some out. The sample lists approximately 110,000 clones; 90% to 95% were seen once. The sample here was unstimulated CD4+ T cells sorted from spleen or lymph node cells, taken before transplant. This TCR came from a human donor who was the organ donor for an intestinal transplant. V usage is TRBV2 and J usage is TRBJ2-3; 7 bases map to TRBD1. CDR3 in DNA: TGTGCCAGCAGCGAAAACAGGGGCGGTGGCACAGATACGCAGTATTTT. It specifies CASSENRGGGTDTQYF.